These 21 T cell receptor beta chains share one sample of origin, sequenced in a study of T cell responses to AZD1222 COVID-19 vaccine. Only in-frame clones appear in the TCRdb table, and some are missing; sequencing was by immunoSEQ multiplex PCR. The table has 120,000 to 150,000 clones, roughly 91% seen once. The input for sequencing was peripheral blood, taken on day 0 of AZD1222 vaccination. Every receptor here comes from an adult in good health.

This chain links TRBV7-3 with TRBJ2-6; unclear D gene. V lost 10 bases and J lost 1, with 14 bases in between. In germline, CDR1 is SGHTA, CDR2 FQGTGA. The CDR3 extends over 15 amino acids. CDR3 coding DNA: TGTGCCACCACTGGTGACGTTTCTGGGGCCAACGTCCTGACTTTC. It specifies CATTGDVSGANVLTF.

The chain is built from TRBV7-6 and TRBJ2-7, with D perhaps matching TRBD2 (5 bases). The CDR3 totals 12 residues. V was trimmed by 1 base and J by 6 bases, leaving 7 bases between them. CDR1 is SGHVS and CDR2 is FNYEAQ in the germline V gene. In DNA, the CDR3 is TGTGCCAGCAGCTTAGGAGAGGGCGAGCAGTACTTC. Protein: CASSLGEGEQYF. The full variable domain, in which reference TRBV7-6 and TRBJ2-7 provide the parts outside the CDR3, is GAGVSQSPRYKVTKRGQDVALRCDPISGHVSLYWYRQALGQGPEFLTYFNYEAQQDKSGLPNDRFSAERPEGSISTLTIQRTEQRDSAMYRCASSLGEGEQYFGPGTRLTVT.

This clone is a singleton in its sample. The chain uses TRBV6-5 and TRBJ2-1; no reliable D call. V was shortened by 6 bases and J by 9 bases, with 15 bases between the two germline ends. The CDR3 extends over 13 amino acids. The V gene's germline CDR1 is MNHEY and CDR2 SVGAGI. In nucleotides, the CDR3 is TGTGCCAGCAGCCGCGACCAAAACGGTGAGCAGTTCTTC. Its protein is CASSRDQNGEQFF.

CDR3 DNA: TGCGCCAGCAGCTTGGGGATAGGGACTAACTATGGCTACACCTTC. It specifies CASSLGIGTNYGYTF. The chain combines TRBV5-1 with TRBJ1-2, with D unclear. The CDR3 has 15 residues. Trimming took off 0 bases at V and 0 bases at J, with 9 bases between the two ends. From germline, CDR1 is SGHRS and CDR2 YFSETQ.

The rearrangement links TRBV5-1 to TRBJ1-6; D call uncertain. This CDR3 is 13 amino acids long. The V end was cut by 4 bases, the J end by 11 bases, with 13 bases between. CDR1 is SGHRS and CDR2 is YFSETQ in the germline V gene. The CDR3 here is CASSPQYGAPLHF. CDR3 nucleotides: TGCGCCAGCAGCCCTCAATACGGGGCACCCCTCCACTTT.

V and J are TRBV29-1 and TRBJ1-1; D is unresolved. Trimming took 3 bases from V and 0 from J, leaving 8 bases between them. The CDR3 runs to 13 residues. Germline-derived CDR1 and CDR2 are SQVTM and ANQGSEA. The CDR3 protein is CSVEAVLNTEAFF. The CDR3 DNA reads TGCAGCGTTGAGGCAGTCTTGAACACTGAAGCTTTCTTT.

J is TRBJ2-7 and V is TRBV3-1 (or the pseudogene TRBV3-2); TRBD1 might be the D (5 bases). The CDR3 totals 15 residues. V was shortened by 4 bases and J by 0 bases, with 13 bases between the two germline ends. Germline V gene lookup returns CDR1 LGHDT and CDR2 YNNKEL (reference sequence). In nucleotides, the CDR3 is TGTGCCAGCAGCCGGACACGACAGTCCTCCTACGAGCAGTACTTC. As protein: CASSRTRQSSYEQYF.

This sequence joins TRBV7-3 and TRBJ2-1, with a tentative D call TRBD2 (6 bases). Trimming cost V 2 bases and J 5 bases, with 10 bases left between them. Germline values: CDR1 SGHTA, CDR2 FQGTGA. The CDR3 totals 14 residues. CDR3 protein: CASSLAGKNNEQFF. In nucleotides, the CDR3 is TGTGCCAGCAGCTTAGCGGGAAAGAACAATGAGCAGTTCTTC.

The V and J genes are TRBV7-2 and TRBJ2-7; D is uncertain. Germline V lookup: CDR1 SGHTA, CDR2 FQGNSA. This CDR3 spans 15 amino acids. Trimming shortened V by 5 bases and J by 3 bases, and 17 bases separated the two germline ends. The CDR3 loop reads CASSPEGPGGYEQYF. CDR3 coding DNA: TGTGCCAGCAGCCCGGAAGGACCAGGCGGCTACGAGCAGTACTTC.

This clone was detected once. The chain combines TRBV7-9 with TRBJ2-7, with D possibly TRBD1 on 6 matching bases. The V gene's germline CDR1 is SEHNR and CDR2 FQNEAQ (reference sequence). The CDR3 is made up of 14 amino acids. The V gene lost 5 bases and the J gene lost 3 bases, with 14 bases spanning the gap. CDR3 residues: CASSEGDTYYEQYF. The CDR3 DNA follows: TGTGCCAGCAGCGAAGGGGACACCTACTACGAGCAGTACTTC.

This clone was observed a single time. In nucleotides, the CDR3 is TGTGCCAGCAAAATCGACAGGGAAGCTTTCTTT. It translates to CASKIDREAFF. The rearrangement links TRBV6-6 to TRBJ1-1; D is perhaps TRBD1 (6 bases). Trimming removed 7 bases from V and 8 bases from J, with 11 bases in between. The CDR3 is made up of 11 amino acids. Germline V gene lookup returns CDR1 MNHNY and CDR2 SVGAGI (reference sequence).

The rearrangement uses TRBV7-2 and TRBJ2-3; 7 positions match TRBD2. Germline-derived CDR1 and CDR2 are SGHTA and FQGNSA. Unmatched junction bases numbered 7, after V lost 3 bases and J lost 4 bases. The CDR3 totals 15 residues. The CDR3 DNA reads as TGTGCCAGCAGCTTTCAAGCGGGGCTATCAGATACGCAGTATTTT. Translated, it gives CASSFQAGLSDTQYF.

This chain joins TRBV3-1 (or the pseudogene TRBV3-2) and TRBJ2-6; 7 nucleotides align to TRBD1. V shed 4 bases, J shed 0 bases, and the junction held 6 bases outside the gene matches. Germline CDR1 is LGHDT and CDR2 is YNNKEL (reference sequence). This CDR3 contains 17 residues. CDR3 sequence reads: CASSREGGASGANVLTF. Here the CDR3 DNA reads TGTGCCAGCAGCCGCGAAGGGGGCGCCTCTGGGGCCAACGTCCTGACTTTC.

This chain joins TRBV9 and TRBJ2-7, with 8 bases identical to TRBD2. Germline lookup yields CDR1 SGDLS and CDR2 YYNGEE. The CDR3 sequence is 16 residues long. The trim removed 4 bases at V and 3 bases at J, leaving 12 bases unmatched. As DNA, the CDR3 is TGTGCCAGCAGCCCTCTTAGTGGGACTAGGCTCTACGAGCAGTACTTC. Translating gives CASSPLSGTRLYEQYF.

The chain recombines TRBV7-2 with TRBJ2-2; D perhaps matches TRBD2 (6 bases). V lost 5 bases to trimming and J lost 3 bases, with 19 bases between them. CDR3 length equals 17 residues. CDR1 and CDR2 from the germline V gene are SGHTA and FQGNSA. The CDR3 is CASSPIRGALYTGELFF. The CDR3 nucleotides are TGTGCCAGCAGCCCGATTCGCGGGGCCTTATACACCGGGGAGCTGTTTTTT.

This clone has only a few counts. The chain recombines TRBV29-1 with TRBJ2-7; 8 nucleotides align to TRBD1. Germline V lookup: CDR1 SQVTM, CDR2 ANQGSEA. Trimming removed 4 bases from V and 0 bases from J; junction bases left unmatched: 5. The CDR3 spans 14 residues. CDR3 sequence: CSVVSGQDSYEQYF. The CDR3 DNA follows: TGCAGCGTTGTTTCGGGACAGGACTCCTACGAGCAGTACTTC.

This chain connects TRBV27 to TRBJ1-2, with 7 positions matching TRBD1. V trimming: 4 bases; J trimming: 0 bases; junction bases outside the gene matches: 5. The germline V gene encodes CDR1 MNHEY and CDR2 SMNVEV (reference sequence). This CDR3 has 15 residues. Here the CDR3 reads CASSSDREANYGYTF. CDR3 DNA: TGTGCCAGCAGTTCCGACAGGGAAGCTAACTATGGCTACACCTTC.

The chain recombines TRBV28 with TRBJ1-2; D is ambiguous. Trimming took 9 bases from V and 1 from J, leaving 9 bases between them. CDR3 length: 12 amino acids. Germline CDR1 MDHEN, CDR2 SYDVKM. The CDR3 DNA reads TGTGCCAGTAGAGGCAGTAACTATGGCTACACCTTC. Translated: CASRGSNYGYTF.

V is TRBV9 and J is TRBJ1-1, with a possible D match to TRBD1 (6 bases). The V and J ends lost 4 bases and 0 bases respectively, with 19 bases between them. The CDR3 runs 17 residues. Germline-derived CDR1 and CDR2 are SGDLS and YYNGEE. CDR3 amino acids: CASSLLPQGPVNTEAFF. In DNA form, the CDR3 reads TGTGCCAGCAGCCTTCTCCCACAGGGTCCCGTGAACACTGAAGCTTTCTTT.

This chain connects TRBV11-2 to TRBJ1-4; no clear D gene. From germline, CDR1 is SGHAT and CDR2 FQNNGV. The CDR3 contains 17 residues. With 1 base removed from V and 0 bases from J, the gap between germline ends came to 12 bases. This CDR3 reads CASSLAPPSATNEKLFF. The DNA for the CDR3 is TGTGCCAGCAGCTTAGCCCCCCCAAGTGCAACTAATGAAAAACTGTTTTTT.

There are a few counts of this clone. The chain links TRBV15 to TRBJ1-2; D gene unclear. Germline-derived CDR1 and CDR2 are LNHNV and YYDKDF (reference sequence). This CDR3 spans 15 amino acids. V was cut by 3 bases and J by 6 bases, with 17 bases left in between. The CDR3 loop is CATSRPGPRADGYTF. CDR3 nucleotide sequence: TGTGCCACCAGCAGGCCGGGCCCCAGAGCTGATGGCTACACCTTC.